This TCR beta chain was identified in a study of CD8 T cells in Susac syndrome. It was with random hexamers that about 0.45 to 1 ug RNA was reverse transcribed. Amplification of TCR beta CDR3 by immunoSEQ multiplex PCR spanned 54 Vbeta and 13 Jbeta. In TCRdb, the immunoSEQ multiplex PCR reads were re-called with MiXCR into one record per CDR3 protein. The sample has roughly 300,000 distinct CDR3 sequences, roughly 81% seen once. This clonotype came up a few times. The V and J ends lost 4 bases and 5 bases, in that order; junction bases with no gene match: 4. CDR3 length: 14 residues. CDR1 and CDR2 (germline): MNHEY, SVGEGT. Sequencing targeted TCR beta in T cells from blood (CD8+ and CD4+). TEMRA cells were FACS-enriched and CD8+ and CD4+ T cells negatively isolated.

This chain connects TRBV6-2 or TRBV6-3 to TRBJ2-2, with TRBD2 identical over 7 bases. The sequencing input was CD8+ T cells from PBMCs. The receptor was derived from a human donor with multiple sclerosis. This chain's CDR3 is CASSWGGRTGELFF. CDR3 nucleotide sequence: TGTGCCAGCAGTTGGGGGGGAAGGACCGGGGAGCTGTTTTTT.